What follows are 30 T cell receptor beta chains derived from one specimen sequenced in a study of T cell responses to AZD1222 COVID-19 vaccine. Data came from immunoSEQ multiplex PCR; TCRdb stores just in-frame clones and leaves some out. The sample contains some 180,000 clones, around nine tenths of which appear only once. Sample: peripheral blood, taken 28 days after the second AZD1222 dose. The origin of the receptors is an adult who received the AZD1222 COVID-19 vaccine.

The rearrangement joins TRBV7-9 to TRBJ2-3, with D tentatively TRBD1 (6 bases). V was clipped by 5 bases and J by 8 bases, with 14 bases between them. Germline-derived CDR1 and CDR2 are SEHNR and FQNEAQ (reference sequence). The CDR3 totals 13 residues. The CDR3: CASSRQDVPTQYF. The CDR3 coding sequence is TGTGCCAGCAGCCGACAGGATGTTCCTACGCAGTATTTT.

The chain is built from TRBV19 and TRBJ1-1, with a weak D call TRBD1 (6 bases). The V gene lost 3 bases and the J gene lost 0 bases, with 14 bases spanning the gap. Germline loops: CDR1 LNHDA, CDR2 SQIVND (reference sequence). The CDR3 covers 16 residues. CDR3 region: CASSMGGRGLNTEAFF. CDR3 coding DNA: TGTGCCAGTAGTATGGGTGGCAGGGGACTGAACACTGAAGCTTTCTTT.

This clone occurred once. This rearrangement joins TRBV30 to TRBJ2-7, with 9 bases identical to TRBD2. Unmatched junction bases numbered 4, after V lost 7 bases and J lost 6 bases. The CDR3 has 11 amino acids. The V gene's germline CDR1 is GTSNPN and CDR2 SVGIG (reference sequence). CDR3 coding DNA: TGTGCCTTCGGGACTAGCCGCGAGCAGTACTTC. Residues: CAFGTSREQYF.

The chain carries TRBV7-9 and TRBJ1-5, with TRBD1 matching over 10 bases. CDR1 and CDR2 from the germline V gene are SEHNR and FQNEAQ (reference sequence). The CDR3 consists of 17 residues. J was trimmed by 2 bases and V by 5 bases; bases with no gene match: 9. CDR3 nucleotides: TGTGCCAGCAGCGGAGACAGGGGGCATCGGGGCAATCAGCCCCAGCATTTT. Its protein product is CASSGDRGHRGNQPQHF.

The chain combines TRBV7-8 with TRBJ2-5; 7 bases are shared with TRBD1. After removal of 5 bases from V and 2 bases from J, the junction contained 11 bases not matched to a gene. The germline V gene encodes CDR1 SGHVS and CDR2 FQNEAQ. The CDR3 runs to 16 residues. CDR3 coding DNA: TGTGCCAGCAGCACCCGAGGGGGCGCGAGGCAAGAGACCCAGTACTTC. This encodes CASSTRGGARQETQYF.

The J gene is TRBJ1-5, the V gene TRBV6-2 or TRBV6-3; D ambiguous. The V gene lost 2 bases and the J gene lost 7 bases, with 9 bases spanning the gap. The germline gives CDR1 MNHEY, CDR2 SVGEGT. This CDR3 spans 13 amino acids. CDR3 loop: CASSYRVRQPQHF. The CDR3 nucleotides read TGTGCCAGCAGTTACAGGGTCAGGCAGCCCCAGCATTTT.

This chain connects TRBV30 to TRBJ2-7; TRBD1 is a possible D gene (6 bases). V was pared by 4 bases and J by 6 bases, with 25 bases between. The CDR3 has 16 residues. The germline gives CDR1 GTSNPN, CDR2 SVGIG (reference sequence). In DNA, the CDR3 is TGTGCCTGGACCCGACCCCAGAACAGGGCTGGGGGCGAGCAGTACTTC. Protein: CAWTRPQNRAGGEQYF.

CDR3 region: CASSSGIAGATYEQYF. As DNA, the CDR3 is TGTGCCAGCAGTTCGGGGATAGCGGGAGCGACCTACGAGCAGTACTTC. The J gene is TRBJ2-7, the V gene TRBV27, with TRBD2 identical over 9 bases. The CDR3 runs to 16 residues. V trimming: 4 bases; J trimming: 2 bases; junction bases outside the gene matches: 9. The germline gives CDR1 MNHEY, CDR2 SMNVEV (reference sequence).

Here the CDR3 reads CASSYTTGEQFF. The CDR3 DNA reads TGCGCCAGCAGCTATACTACGGGTGAGCAGTTCTTC. V and J are TRBV5-1 and TRBJ2-1, with D unclear. The length of the CDR3 is 12 residues. Germline V gene data show CDR1 as SGHRS and CDR2 as YFSETQ. Trimming stripped 3 bases from V and 9 bases from J, with 10 bases between.

The chain recombines TRBV9 with TRBJ1-5; D gene ambiguous. Trimming took 0 bases from V and 6 from J, leaving 13 bases between them. Germline CDR1 SGDLS, CDR2 YYNGEE. The CDR3 sequence is 15 residues long. In DNA form, the CDR3 reads TGTGCCAGCAGCGTAGGGCCTACCCCGGGTCAGCCCCAGCATTTT. Translated, it gives CASSVGPTPGQPQHF.

This rearrangement joins TRBV27 to TRBJ2-1; D gene ambiguous. Trimming took 7 bases from V and 7 from J, leaving 14 bases between them. The CDR3 extends over 13 amino acids. Germline loops: CDR1 MNHEY, CDR2 SMNVEV (reference sequence). The CDR3 DNA is TGTGCCAGCACCGGAGTAGGTGTAAATGAGCAGTTCTTC. Residues: CASTGVGVNEQFF.

A single count supports this clone. This chain connects TRBV6-5 to TRBJ2-1; 7 bases line up with TRBD1. CDR3 length: 15 residues. The V and J ends lost 7 bases and 5 bases, in that order; junction bases with no gene match: 11. Germline CDR1 reads MNHEY; CDR2 reads SVGAGI. Written as DNA, the CDR3 is TGTGCCAGCACTCCAAGAGCTCAGGGGGACAATGAGCAGTTCTTC. Translation gives CASTPRAQGDNEQFF.

The chain uses TRBV19 and TRBJ2-3; tentatively, D is TRBD1 or TRBD2 (6 bases each). Per germline, CDR1 LNHDA and CDR2 SQIVND (reference sequence). The CDR3 spans 15 residues. Between the trimmed V and J ends, which lost 7 bases and 2 bases, there was a span of 16 bases. The CDR3, as DNA: TGTGCCAGTAATACCTGGGGGGCCTACACAGATACGCAGTATTTT. This encodes CASNTWGAYTDTQYF.

CDR3 DNA: TGTGCCAGCAGTGAAGTCGGGGGGTCCCCAGATACGCAGTATTTT. This encodes CASSEVGGSPDTQYF. The chain has TRBV2 and TRBJ2-3, with 7 positions matching TRBD2. This CDR3 has 15 amino acids. V was clipped by 1 base and J by 4 bases; unmatched bases: 5. Germline-derived CDR1 and CDR2 are SNHLY and FYNNEI.

The rearrangement links TRBV5-4 to TRBJ2-5; possible D gene TRBD1, 7 bases. Trimming left V 4 bases short and J 2 bases short, with 12 bases between. Germline CDR1 SGHNT, CDR2 YYREEE (reference sequence). The CDR3 consists of 14 residues. The CDR3 DNA follows: TGTGCCAGCAGCGCCGCGGGACAGCAAGAGACCCAGTACTTC. Encoded protein: CASSAAGQQETQYF.

This CDR3 is CASSYRGGSSYEQYF. As DNA, the CDR3 is TGTGCCAGCAGTTACAGGGGGGGTTCTTCCTACGAGCAGTACTTC. The J gene is TRBJ2-7, the V gene TRBV6-5, with a possible D match to TRBD2 (7 bases). Germline assignment: CDR1 MNHEY and CDR2 SVGAGI. This CDR3 is built from 15 residues. Trimming took 2 bases from V and 1 from J, leaving 12 bases between them.

V and J are TRBV25-1 and TRBJ2-5; maybe TRBD1 (5 bases). The CDR3 spans 15 residues. Trimming took off 2 bases at V and 1 base at J, with 11 bases between the two ends. Germline CDR1 is MGHDK and CDR2 is SYGVNS. CDR3 amino acids: CASSEGAAIQETQYF. The CDR3 bases are TGTGCCAGCAGTGAAGGGGCAGCGATCCAAGAGACCCAGTACTTC.

The gene calls are TRBV10-3 and TRBJ1-6; TRBD1 agrees at 8 bases. The CDR3 runs to 19 residues. CDR1 is ENHRY, CDR2 SYGVKD, per germline. V trimming: 2 bases; J trimming: 5 bases; junction bases outside the gene matches: 14. CDR3 region: CAISERPQVTGGDNSPLHF. The CDR3 nucleotides are TGTGCCATCAGTGAGCGACCTCAAGTTACAGGGGGGGATAATTCACCCCTCCACTTT.

The chain joins TRBV6-5 to TRBJ2-7; TRBD1 matches 11 bases. V shed 5 bases and J 2 bases; nucleotides not matched to a gene: 5. The CDR3 spans 15 residues. Germline V gene sequence: CDR1 MNHEY, CDR2 SVGAGI. CDR3 sequence reads: CASSLGTGGTYEQYF. The CDR3 region has the DNA TGTGCCAGCAGTCTAGGGACAGGGGGAACCTACGAGCAGTACTTC.

The V and J genes are TRBV5-1 and TRBJ1-6; TRBD1 agrees at 10 bases. The CDR3 sequence is 16 residues long. Per the germline V gene, CDR1 is SGHRS and CDR2 is YFSETQ. Trimming at V came to 3 bases and at J to 9 bases, leaving 9 bases not matched to a gene. CDR3 in DNA: TGCGCCAGCAGCTCAAACGTCGGGACAGGGGCTTCACCCCTCCACTTT. This gives the protein CASSSNVGTGASPLHF.

The V gene is TRBV28, the J gene TRBJ2-6; D may be TRBD1 (5 bases). V lost 5 bases and J lost 8, with 19 bases in between. Germline CDR1 is MDHEN and CDR2 is SYDVKM. CDR3 length: 16 residues. CDR3 amino acids: CASSLSTAGRTNVLTF. The CDR3, as DNA: TGTGCCAGCAGTCTCTCAACAGCAGGGCGGACCAACGTCCTGACTTTC.

The rearrangement joins TRBV5-1 to TRBJ1-4, with TRBD1 identical over 7 bases. CDR1 SGHRS and CDR2 YFSETQ come from the germline V gene. The CDR3 length is 16 residues. With 5 bases clipped from V and 4 bases from J, the junction kept 11 bases outside the gene matches. The CDR3 sequence: CASSRTTGADNEKLFF. CDR3 in DNA: TGCGCCAGCAGTCGGACCACAGGGGCCGATAATGAAAAACTGTTTTTT.

This chain links TRBV27 with TRBJ2-1; D possibly corresponds to TRBD1 (5 bases). V was pared by 0 bases and J by 0 bases, with 21 bases between. The CDR3 is made up of 20 amino acids. Germline-derived CDR1 and CDR2 are MNHEY and SMNVEV (reference sequence). The CDR3 nucleotides read TGTGCCAGCAGTTTATCGCGACCTGTCTCTAGGACAAGCTCCTACAATGAGCAGTTCTTC. It translates to CASSLSRPVSRTSSYNEQFF.

The gene calls are TRBV10-3 and TRBJ2-7; D gene uncertain. V lost 4 bases and J 7 bases, leaving 8 bases between the germline ends. Germline assignment: CDR1 ENHRY and CDR2 SYGVKD. The CDR3 is made up of 11 amino acids. CDR3 residues: CAISGLYEQYF. The CDR3 DNA reads TGTGCCATCAGTGGTCTATATGAGCAGTACTTC.

The V call is TRBV6-5, the J call TRBJ2-1; TRBD1 matches 7 bases. Trimming took 5 bases from V and 4 from J; bases not matched to a gene: 8. Germline V gives CDR1 MNHEY, CDR2 SVGAGI. CDR3 size: 15 residues. In DNA, the CDR3 is TGTGCCAGCAGTCAGGGGGATGAGGGTTACAATGAGCAGTTCTTC. This encodes CASSQGDEGYNEQFF.

This rearrangement joins TRBV5-4 to TRBJ2-2, with 7 bases that match TRBD1. The CDR3 has 15 amino acids. With V trimmed by 4 bases and J by 2 bases, 5 bases remained unmatched. Germline CDR1 and CDR2: SGHNT and YYREEE (reference sequence). The CDR3 loop reads CASSVRQGNTGELFF. As DNA, the CDR3 is TGTGCCAGCAGCGTGCGACAGGGAAACACCGGGGAGCTGTTTTTT.

This chain joins TRBV5-4 and TRBJ2-7; no definite D call. Germline CDR1 reads SGHNT; CDR2 reads YYREEE (reference sequence). The germline V and J ends were trimmed by 2 bases and 0 bases, with 0 bases remaining between them. The CDR3 runs 11 residues. The CDR3 DNA sequence: TGTGCCAGCAGCTTCTCCTACGAGCAGTACTTC. This encodes CASSFSYEQYF.

The rearrangement joins TRBV29-1 to TRBJ1-5; a possible D gene is TRBD1 (5 bases). Germline V gives CDR1 SQVTM, CDR2 ANQGSEA. CDR3 length: 13 residues. Trimming left V 7 bases short and J 0 bases short, with 10 bases between. In DNA, the CDR3 is TGCAGCGCCAGGGACGGTAGCAATCAGCCCCAGCATTTT. Protein sequence: CSARDGSNQPQHF.

The chain joins TRBV28 to TRBJ2-1; 8 bases align to TRBD2. There are 16 residues in the CDR3. Germline V gene lookup returns CDR1 MDHEN and CDR2 SYDVKM. With V trimmed by 6 bases and J by 4 bases, 11 bases remained unmatched. CDR3 loop: CASSPAGVSGYNEQFF. CDR3 nucleotide sequence: TGTGCCAGCAGCCCAGCGGGAGTAAGTGGGTACAATGAGCAGTTCTTC.

This chain connects TRBV9 to TRBJ2-1; 8 bases align to TRBD1. Losses at the gene ends were 4 bases for V and 1 base for J; bases not matched to a gene: 10. The CDR3 has 17 residues. The germline V gene has CDR1 SGDLS and CDR2 YYNGEE. In DNA, the CDR3 is TGTGCCAGCAGCCCCAGGGGGCGGCCAGCTTCCTACAATGAGCAGTTCTTC. Protein: CASSPRGRPASYNEQFF.